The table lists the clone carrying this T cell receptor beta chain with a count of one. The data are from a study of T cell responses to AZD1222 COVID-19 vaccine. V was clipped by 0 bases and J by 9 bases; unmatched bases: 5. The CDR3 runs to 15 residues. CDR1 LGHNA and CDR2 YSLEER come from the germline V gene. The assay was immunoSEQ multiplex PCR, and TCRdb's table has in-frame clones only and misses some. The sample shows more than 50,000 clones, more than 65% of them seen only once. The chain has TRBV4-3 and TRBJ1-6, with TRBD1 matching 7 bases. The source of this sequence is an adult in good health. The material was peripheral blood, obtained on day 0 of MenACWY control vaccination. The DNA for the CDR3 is TGCGCCAGCAGCCAAGATGCCACAGGGGTTTCACCCCTCCACTTT. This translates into CASSQDATGVSPLHF.